This T cell receptor (beta chain) comes out of a study of T cells after yellow fever vaccination. Trimming removed 3 bases at V and 1 base at J, with 10 bases between. The CDR3 is made up of 15 amino acids. Germline V gene lookup returns CDR1 MGHRA and CDR2 YSYEKL. This clonotype has a count of ten or more. TCRdb analysed the 5' RACE reads with MiXCR anew, one entry per CDR3 protein. This repertoire shows some 110,000 distinct CDR3 sequences, about 7.2% found once; its top ten account for roughly 2.5%. The sequence was collected from a man aged 18 to 30 who received the YFV17D yellow fever vaccine. The material was CD4+ T cells sorted from PBMCs, obtained more than 35 days after the first yellow fever vaccination. The chain has TRBV4-1 and TRBJ1-5, with D hard to call. The CDR3 here is CASSQVPRSNQPQHF. In DNA, the CDR3 is TGCGCCAGCAGCCAGGTCCCGAGGAGCAATCAGCCCCAGCATTTT.